The 29 T cell receptor beta chains presented below share a single source sample, sequenced in a study of identical twins. TCRdb re-analysed the 5' RACE reads in MiXCR, keeping a single row per CDR3 protein. The sample has about 570,000 distinct CDR3 sequences; 9.5% to 10% are singletons. These records were also assigned to another study, of yellow fever vaccine responses in identical twins.

Material: PBMCs. All receptors derive from a woman between 18 and 29 years old in good health.

This clonotype was seen ten or more times. The V gene is TRBV29-1, the J gene TRBJ1-1; D is unclear. CDR1 and CDR2 (germline): SQVTM, ANQGSEA. This CDR3 contains 11 residues. CDR3 bases: TGCACCCATAGCGAGAACACTGAAGCTTTCTTT. Amino acids: CTHSENTEAFF. Using reference TRBV29-1 and TRBJ1-1 for the parts outside the CDR3, the full variable domain is SAVISQKPSRDICQRGTSLTIQCQVDSQVTMMFWYRQQPGQSLTLIATANQGSEATYESGFVIDKFPISRPNLTFSTLTVSNMSPEDSSIYLCTHSENTEAFFGQGTRLTVV.

This clonotype was observed a handful of times. J is TRBJ2-1 and V is TRBV4-1, with TRBD2 matching 9 bases. Germline CDR1 is MGHRA and CDR2 is YSYEKL. V was pared by 4 bases and J by 7 bases, with 8 bases of the junction left unmatched. The CDR3 extends over 15 amino acids. CDR3 coding DNA: TGCGCCAGCAGCCCCGGGACTAGCTGGGAGAATGAGCAGTTCTTC. This codes for CASSPGTSWENEQFF.

This clonotype was seen a handful of times. This chain links TRBV30 with TRBJ1-5, with 9 bases lining up with TRBD1. The junction had 9 bases not matched to a gene; V was cut back by 2 bases and J by 7 bases. The V gene's germline CDR1 is GTSNPN and CDR2 SVGIG (reference sequence). The CDR3 spans 15 residues. In DNA, the CDR3 is TGTGCCTGGAGTTACCGGGACAGGGTTGAACAGCCCCAGCATTTT. Translation gives CAWSYRDRVEQPQHF.

There are a few counts of this clonotype. The rearrangement links TRBV6-2 or TRBV6-3 to TRBJ2-7; TRBD2 aligns across 9 bases. This CDR3 is built from 15 residues. The J segment lost 3 bases and the V segment lost 5 bases, leaving 8 bases of the junction unmatched. Germline V lookup: CDR1 MNHEY, CDR2 SVGEGT. Written as DNA, the CDR3 is TGTGCCAGCAGTGGTCGGACTAGCGCAAACTACGAGCAGTACTTC. Translating gives CASSGRTSANYEQYF.

This clonotype appeared many times. The chain carries TRBV3-1 and TRBJ1-6; D is possibly TRBD1 (5 bases). The germline V gene has CDR1 LGHDT and CDR2 YNNKEL (reference sequence). V lost 2 bases, J lost 8 bases, and 10 bases lay in between. This CDR3 has 14 amino acids. As DNA, the CDR3 is TGTGCCAGCAGCCAAAAGGGAGGGGATTCACCCCTCCACTTT. Translating it yields CASSQKGGDSPLHF.

The gene calls are TRBV20-1 and TRBJ2-1, with TRBD1 matching 7 bases. V lost 6 bases to trimming and J lost 8 bases; unmatched junction nucleotides: 7. CDR3 length: 12 amino acids. From germline, CDR1 is DFQATT and CDR2 SNEGSKA (reference sequence). DNA for the CDR3: TGCAGTGCAGTTTCCAGGGGGTATGAGCAGTTCTTC. It is translated as CSAVSRGYEQFF.

The V gene is TRBV29-1, the J gene TRBJ1-2; 8 bases align to TRBD1. CDR3 length equals 13 residues. V lost 6 bases and J lost 1; bases outside the gene matches: 4. CDR1 is SQVTM and CDR2 is ANQGSEA in the germline V gene. The CDR3, as DNA: TGCAGCGTAAAGACAGGGGTTAACTATGGCTACACCTTC. Residues: CSVKTGVNYGYTF. Drawing the rest from reference TRBV29-1 and TRBJ1-2, the complete variable domain is SAVISQKPSRDICQRGTSLTIQCQVDSQVTMMFWYRQQPGQSLTLIATANQGSEATYESGFVIDKFPISRPNLTFSTLTVSNMSPEDSSIYLCSVKTGVNYGYTFGSGTRLTVV.

This CDR3 reads CASRVQTGLNEQFF. In DNA, the CDR3 is TGTGCCAGTCGGGTCCAGACAGGGTTAAATGAGCAGTTCTTC. The chain employs TRBV19 and TRBJ2-1; 7 bases fit TRBD1. Germline trimming cut 8 bases from V and 7 bases from J; bases unmatched to any gene: 11. Germline CDR1 reads LNHDA; CDR2 reads SQIVND (reference sequence). This CDR3 contains 14 residues.

This clonotype was seen only a few times. The chain couples TRBV20-1 to TRBJ2-5; the D is unclear. Per the germline V gene, CDR1 is DFQATT and CDR2 is SNEGSKA (reference sequence). This CDR3 is 13 amino acids long. Trimming left V 8 bases short and J 2 bases short, with 15 bases between. CDR3 coding DNA: TGCAGTATTCGGGCTCCCGGTCAAGAGACCCAGTACTTC. This gives the protein CSIRAPGQETQYF.

This clonotype was counted many times. The V gene is TRBV9, the J gene TRBJ2-5, with D perhaps TRBD2 (7 bases). This CDR3 spans 19 amino acids. The V gene lost 0 bases and the J gene lost 0 bases, with 21 bases spanning the gap. CDR1 is SGDLS and CDR2 is YYNGEE in the germline V gene. CDR3 DNA sequence: TGTGCCAGCAGCGTAGAGAGGGGGGGGAGCGGGGCGAACCAAGAGACCCAGTACTTC. It encodes CASSVERGGSGANQETQYF.

V usage is TRBV5-6 and J usage is TRBJ2-2; D unclear. The CDR3 has 17 amino acids. Germline V gene sequence: CDR1 SGHDT, CDR2 YYEEEE. Trimming stripped 0 bases from V and 3 bases from J, with 15 bases between. CDR3 sequence: CASSLAVNSSYTGELFF. The CDR3 bases are TGTGCCAGCAGCTTGGCGGTCAACTCTTCTTACACCGGGGAGCTGTTTTTT.

This clonotype was found a few times. V usage is TRBV2 and J usage is TRBJ2-5, with a tentative D call TRBD2 (6 bases). CDR1 is SNHLY and CDR2 is FYNNEI in the germline V gene. The CDR3 has 14 residues. V was shortened by 6 bases and J by 4 bases, with 15 bases between the two germline ends. This CDR3 reads CASSRTGAIETQYF. The CDR3 DNA reads as TGTGCCAGCAGCCGAACGGGAGCGATAGAGACCCAGTACTTC. Using reference TRBV2 and TRBJ2-5 for the parts outside the CDR3, the full variable domain is EPEVTQTPSHQVTQMGQEVILRCVPISNHLYFYWYRQILGQKVEFLVSFYNNEISEKSEIFDDQFSVERPDGSNFTLKIRSTKLEDSAMYFCASSRTGAIETQYFGPGTRLLVL.

The chain is built from TRBV7-9 and TRBJ2-1; D is possibly TRBD1 (5 bases). Germline CDR1 SEHNR, CDR2 FQNEAQ (reference sequence). V was shortened by 1 base and J by 8 bases, with 9 bases between the two germline ends. CDR3 length: 13 amino acids. The CDR3 is CASSLEGAHEQFF. As DNA, the CDR3 is TGTGCCAGCAGCTTAGAAGGGGCCCATGAGCAGTTCTTC.

This clonotype has just a few counts. The chain joins TRBV7-3 to TRBJ2-2; 8 positions match TRBD1. The CDR3 covers 16 residues. The V gene end was trimmed by 4 bases and the J gene end by 6 bases; junction bases not matched to a gene: 10. Looked up from germline, CDR1 is SGHTA and CDR2 is FQGTGA. CDR3 loop: CASSSRQGTVPGELFF. For the CDR3, the DNA is TGTGCCAGCAGCTCCCGACAGGGGACAGTACCCGGGGAGCTGTTTTTT.

The chain links TRBV27 to TRBJ2-1; 7 bases agree with TRBD2. Trimming at V came to 5 bases and at J to 6 bases, leaving 7 bases not matched to a gene. Germline values: CDR1 MNHEY, CDR2 SMNVEV (reference sequence). This CDR3 spans 14 amino acids. The CDR3 nucleotides are TGTGCCAGCAGTCACGGGAGGACTCGCAATGAGCAGTTCTTC. Translating it yields CASSHGRTRNEQFF.

The genes are TRBV3-1 and TRBJ2-5, with 9 positions matching TRBD2. Germline CDR1 reads LGHDT; CDR2 reads YNNKEL (reference sequence). CDR3 length equals 15 residues. The J segment lost 5 bases and the V segment lost 2 bases, leaving 6 bases of the junction unmatched. The CDR3, as DNA: TGTGCCAGCAGCCAACGGGCGGGGGGGCGTGAGACCCAGTACTTC. This codes for CASSQRAGGRETQYF.

The CDR3 is CASSLVGGRAWNEQFF. CDR3 nucleotide sequence: TGTGCCAGCAGCTTAGTAGGCGGGAGGGCCTGGAATGAGCAGTTCTTC. The chain combines TRBV11-2 with TRBJ2-1, with 9 bases aligning to TRBD2. Trimming removed 1 base from V and 7 bases from J; junction bases left unmatched: 8. The CDR3 runs 16 residues. Germline CDR1 and CDR2: SGHAT and FQNNGV.

The rearrangement joins TRBV2 to TRBJ2-1, with TRBD2 matching 13 bases. The CDR3 has 17 amino acids. V trimming: 6 bases; J trimming: 8 bases; junction bases outside the gene matches: 13. Germline assignment: CDR1 SNHLY and CDR2 FYNNEI. CDR3: CASRPKRTLAGGYEQFF. CDR3 coding DNA: TGTGCCAGCAGACCCAAAAGGACACTAGCGGGAGGGTATGAGCAGTTCTTC.

This clonotype showed up just a few times. The rearrangement uses TRBV2 and TRBJ2-1, with no clear D. Between the trimmed V and J ends, which lost 1 base and 7 bases, there was a span of 11 bases. From germline, CDR1 is SNHLY and CDR2 FYNNEI. The CDR3 contains 14 residues. Here the CDR3 reads CASSEVRSSNEQFF. The CDR3, as DNA: TGTGCCAGCAGTGAAGTGAGGTCTTCTAATGAGCAGTTCTTC.

This clonotype came up a few times. The chain employs TRBV7-9 and TRBJ1-5; TRBD1 is a possible D gene (6 bases). The CDR3 runs 15 residues. The germline gives CDR1 SEHNR, CDR2 FQNEAQ (reference sequence). Between the trimmed V and J ends, which lost 5 bases and 2 bases, there was a span of 13 bases. In nucleotides, the CDR3 is TGTGCCAGCAGCACAACAGGGATTGGCAATCAGCCCCAGCATTTT. Protein product: CASSTTGIGNQPQHF.

This sequence joins TRBV27 and TRBJ2-7; 9 nucleotides match TRBD1. This CDR3 has 14 amino acids. CDR1 and CDR2 (germline): MNHEY, SMNVEV (reference sequence). The trim removed 5 bases at V and 7 bases at J, leaving 9 bases unmatched. The CDR3 nucleotides read TGTGCCAGCAGTATGGACAGGGGCTCGGGTGAGCAGTACTTC. The encoded protein is CASSMDRGSGEQYF.

This clonotype was seen ten or more times. The chain has TRBV12-3 or TRBV12-4 and TRBJ2-1, with 7 bases that match TRBD1. Losses at the gene ends were 10 bases for V and 8 bases for J; bases not matched to a gene: 11. This CDR3 is 13 amino acids long. Here the CDR3 DNA reads TGTGCCACTGAGACAGGGTATTCCGATGAGCAGTTCTTC. As protein: CATETGYSDEQFF.

As for this clonotype: A read error is possible here, since a much larger clone lies one base away. The rearrangement joins TRBV20-1 to TRBJ2-3, with D unresolved. The germline V and J ends were trimmed by 3 bases and 0 bases, with 10 bases remaining between them. This CDR3 is 14 amino acids long. CDR1 is DFQATT and CDR2 is SNEGSKA in the germline V gene (reference sequence). CDR3 DNA sequence: TGCAGTGCTAGCCCTTTGGACAGCACAGATACGCAGTATTTT. Encoded protein: CSASPLDSTDTQYF.

In the case of this clonotype: One end of the junction fails to match germline, which may point to a read error. Written as DNA, the CDR3 is TGTGCTAGCAGCTTAGCTGGGGGATCTGAAGCTTTCTTT. Its protein product is CASSLAGGSEAFF. This chain links TRBV7-7 with TRBJ1-1; D is perhaps TRBD1 (5 bases). The CDR3 is made up of 13 amino acids. Germline V gene sequence: CDR1 SSHAT, CDR2 FNYEAQ (reference sequence). The whole variable domain, filled in from reference TRBV7-7 and TRBJ1-1, reads GAGVSQSPRYKVTKRGQDVTLRCDPISSHATLYWYQQALGQGPEFLTYFNYEAQPDKSGLPSDRFSAERPEGSISTLTIQRTEQRDSAMYRCASSLAGGSEAFFGQGTRLTVV.

Regarding this clonotype: This may come from a read error, since a much larger clone is one base off. The genes are TRBV9 and TRBJ2-1, with no clear D. The CDR3 has 13 amino acids. With 3 bases removed from V and 6 bases from J, the gap between germline ends came to 10 bases. CDR1 SGDLS and CDR2 YYNGEE come from the germline V gene. CDR3 protein: CASSGPGFNEQFF. The DNA of the CDR3 is TGTGCCAGCAGCGGCCCAGGTTTCAATGAGCAGTTCTTC. The complete variable domain, with remaining parts taken from reference TRBV9 and TRBJ2-1, reads DSGVTQTPKHLITATGQRVTLRCSPRSGDLSVYWYQQSLDQGLQFLIQYYNGEERAKGNILERFSAQQFPDLHSELNLSSLELGDSALYFCASSGPGFNEQFFGPGTRLTVL.

This clonotype was counted ten times or more. The chain couples TRBV10-3 to TRBJ2-2; D assignment may be TRBD1 or TRBD2 (6 bases each). This CDR3 is 17 amino acids long. The V and J ends lost 5 bases and 5 bases respectively, with 21 bases between them. Germline V gene sequence: CDR1 ENHRY, CDR2 SYGVKD. Here the CDR3 reads CAISKDSQSSVTGELFF. As DNA, the CDR3 is TGTGCCATCAGTAAGGACAGTCAATCTAGCGTTACCGGGGAGCTGTTTTTT.

This clonotype was picked up a small number of times. The rearrangement uses TRBV11-2 and TRBJ2-5, with 8 positions matching TRBD2. The junction had 7 bases not matched to a gene; V was cut back by 3 bases and J by 7 bases. Germline CDR1 and CDR2: SGHAT and FQNNGV. The CDR3 spans 14 residues. In DNA, the CDR3 is TGTGCCAGCAGCTTCAACGCGGGAGGAGCGACCCAGTACTTC. It is translated as CASSFNAGGATQYF.

This clonotype appeared a few times. The CDR3 DNA sequence: TGTGCCAGCAGCCCAGAGATGCAGAGACGCACTGAAGCTTTCTTT. It translates to CASSPEMQRRTEAFF. The rearrangement uses TRBV7-2 and TRBJ1-1; unclear D gene. Germline CDR1 is SGHTA and CDR2 is FQGNSA. The CDR3 contains 15 residues. Deletions cut 5 bases from V and 4 bases from J, with 17 bases between.

This clonotype was seen ten or more times. The gene calls are TRBV28 and TRBJ2-5; 12 bases match TRBD2. The CDR3 runs to 16 residues. Germline V gene lookup returns CDR1 MDHEN and CDR2 SYDVKM. After removal of 2 bases from V and 2 bases from J, the junction contained 3 bases not matched to a gene. CDR3 DNA sequence: TGTGCCAGCAGTTTAGGGACTAGCGGGCTGCAAGAGACCCAGTACTTC. This gives the protein CASSLGTSGLQETQYF. Looking up the rest from reference TRBV28 and TRBJ2-5 gives the full variable domain: DVKVTQSSRYLVKRTGEKVFLECVQDMDHENMFWYRQDPGLGLRLIYFSYDVKMKEKGDIPEGYSVSREKKERFSLILESASTNQTSMYLCASSLGTSGLQETQYFGPGTRLLVL.